A single sample is the source of the 3 T cell receptor beta chains below, sequenced in a study of vaccination and CD4 T cells after COVID-19. Documented treatment: approximately nine-day PBMC culture with coronavirus spike peptide pools or control peptides (ViraFEST assay). An Oncomine TCR Beta short-read assay was used to sequence the DNA from cultured CD4+ T cells. TCRdb reprocessed the PCR reads with MiXCR, giving one entry per CDR3 protein. The table has about 12,000 distinct CDR3 sequences, around 49% seen once. Antigen specificity for these receptors is unknown. The sample consisted of CD4+ T cells from blood, cultured in vitro. These receptors originate from a human donor who had recovered from COVID-19.

The rearrangement joins TRBV6-2 or TRBV6-3 to TRBJ2-1, with no clear D. The CDR3 totals 13 residues. Germline CDR1 and CDR2: MNHEY and SVGEGT. V dropped 8 bases and J dropped 8 bases, with 16 bases sitting between them. The CDR3, as DNA: TGTGCCAGCTTAAGTTGGGCGGAACATGAGCAGTTCTTC. Amino acid sequence: CASLSWAEHEQFF.

In the case of this clonotype: One end of the junction fails to match germline, which may point to a read error. This chain links TRBV28 with TRBJ1-2; no clear D. CDR3 length: 15 amino acids. In germline, CDR1 is MDHEN, CDR2 SYDVKM. CDR3 in amino acids: CASSPPPGGLYGHTF. Written as DNA, the CDR3 is TGTGCCAGCAGTCCCCCTCCGGGAGGGCTCTATGGCCACACCTTC.

This clonotype has a handful of counts. CDR3 sequence reads: CATSKVMETQYF. In DNA form, the CDR3 reads TGTGCCACCAGCAAAGTAATGGAGACCCAGTACTTC. This chain joins TRBV15 and TRBJ2-5; D remains unclear. Trimming pared 4 bases from V and 5 bases from J, leaving 8 bases between. Germline CDR1 and CDR2: LNHNV and YYDKDF (reference sequence). The CDR3 totals 12 residues.